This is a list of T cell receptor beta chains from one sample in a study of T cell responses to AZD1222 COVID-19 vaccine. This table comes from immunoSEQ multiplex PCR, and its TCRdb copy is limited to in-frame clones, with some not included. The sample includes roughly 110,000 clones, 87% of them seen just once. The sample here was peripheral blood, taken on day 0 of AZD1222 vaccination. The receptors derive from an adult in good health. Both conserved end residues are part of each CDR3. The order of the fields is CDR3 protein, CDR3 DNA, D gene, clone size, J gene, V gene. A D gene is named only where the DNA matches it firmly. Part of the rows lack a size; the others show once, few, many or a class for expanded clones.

CDR3aa: CASSSPGQDSPLHF
CDR3nt: TGTGCCAGCAGCTCTCCGGGACAGGATTCACCCCTCCACTTT
d_gene: TRBD1
abundance: .
j_gene: TRBJ1-6
v_gene: TRBV7-9

CDR3aa: CASSLAWGTPSSNYGYTF
CDR3nt: TGCGCCAGCAGCTTGGCCTGGGGGACACCATCGTCTAACTATGGCTACACCTTC
d_gene: .
abundance: .
j_gene: TRBJ1-2
v_gene: TRBV5-1

CDR3aa: CASRSVNTEAFF
CDR3nt: TGTGCCAGTCGGTCAGTAAACACTGAAGCTTTCTTT
d_gene: .
abundance: .
j_gene: TRBJ1-1
v_gene: TRBV19

CDR3aa: CAWSRQGGGSPLHF
CDR3nt: TGTGCCTGGAGTAGACAGGGGGGTGGTTCACCCCTCCACTTT
d_gene: TRBD1
abundance: .
j_gene: TRBJ1-6
v_gene: TRBV30

CDR3aa: CASGDGNYEQYF
CDR3nt: TGTGCCAGTGGGGACGGGAACTACGAGCAGTACTTC
d_gene: .
abundance: .
j_gene: TRBJ2-7
v_gene: TRBV7-9

CDR3aa: CASSPGGAGEQYF
CDR3nt: TGTGCCAGCAGTCCGGGGGGGGCGGGTGAGCAGTACTTC
d_gene: TRBD2
abundance: .
j_gene: TRBJ2-7
v_gene: TRBV6-5

CDR3aa: CASSGTAYYQPQHF
CDR3nt: TGTGCCAGCAGCGGGACAGCGTACTATCAGCCCCAGCATTTT
d_gene: TRBD1
abundance: .
j_gene: TRBJ1-5
v_gene: TRBV25-1

CDR3aa: CSVQGAGSYNEQFF
CDR3nt: TGCAGCGTTCAGGGGGCCGGCTCCTACAATGAGCAGTTCTTC
d_gene: TRBD1
abundance: medium-sized
j_gene: TRBJ2-1
v_gene: TRBV29-1

CDR3aa: CASSVAPGNTDTQYF
CDR3nt: TGTGCCAGCAGCGTAGCCCCAGGGAACACAGATACGCAGTATTTT
d_gene: .
abundance: .
j_gene: TRBJ2-3
v_gene: TRBV9

CDR3aa: CASHFGSYNEQFF
CDR3nt: TGTGCCAGCCATTTTGGCTCCTACAATGAGCAGTTCTTC
d_gene: .
abundance: .
j_gene: TRBJ2-1
v_gene: TRBV21-1

CDR3aa: CAWRVDRGRNSPLHF
CDR3nt: TGTGCCTGGAGGGTCGACAGGGGGAGAAATTCACCCCTCCACTTT
d_gene: TRBD1
abundance: .
j_gene: TRBJ1-6
v_gene: TRBV30

CDR3aa: CAWSNGVQPQHF
CDR3nt: TGTGCCTGGAGTAATGGGGTCCAGCCCCAGCATTTT
d_gene: .
abundance: once
j_gene: TRBJ1-5
v_gene: TRBV30

CDR3aa: CASSPSGFGSPLHF
CDR3nt: TGTGCCAGCTCACCCTCAGGGTTTGGATCACCCCTCCACTTT
d_gene: .
abundance: .
j_gene: TRBJ1-6
v_gene: TRBV18

CDR3aa: CASSLWGRQPQHF
CDR3nt: TGTGCCAGCAGCTTGTGGGGTCGTCAGCCCCAGCATTTT
d_gene: .
abundance: .
j_gene: TRBJ1-5
v_gene: TRBV5-4

CDR3aa: CASSPGTGQYGYTF
CDR3nt: TGTGCCAGCAGCCCTGGGACAGGGCAGTATGGCTACACCTTC
d_gene: TRBD1
abundance: .
j_gene: TRBJ1-2
v_gene: TRBV5-4

CDR3aa: CASSPPTGVTEAFF
CDR3nt: TGTGCCAGCTCACCACCCACAGGGGTGACTGAAGCTTTCTTT
d_gene: TRBD1
abundance: .
j_gene: TRBJ1-1
v_gene: TRBV18

CDR3aa: CASSQVFGTSEYNSYNEQFF
CDR3nt: TGTGCCAGCAGCCAAGTTTTTGGGACTAGCGAGTATAACTCCTACAATGAGCAGTTCTTC
d_gene: TRBD2
abundance: .
j_gene: TRBJ2-1
v_gene: TRBV3-1/TRBV3-2

CDR3aa: CASSDFGGYGYTF
CDR3nt: TGTGCCAGCAGTGACTTCGGAGGCTATGGCTACACCTTC
d_gene: .
abundance: .
j_gene: TRBJ1-2
v_gene: TRBV6-4

CDR3aa: CASSTRTSWREQYF
CDR3nt: TGTGCCAGCAGTACCCGGACATCTTGGCGAGAGCAGTACTTC
d_gene: .
abundance: .
j_gene: TRBJ2-7
v_gene: TRBV6-2/TRBV6-3

CDR3aa: CASSTYLGQGYEQFF
CDR3nt: TGTGCCAGTAGTACTTATCTGGGACAGGGCTATGAGCAGTTCTTC
d_gene: TRBD1
abundance: .
j_gene: TRBJ2-1
v_gene: TRBV19

CDR3aa: CATSRAIGHEAFF
CDR3nt: TGTGCCACCAGCAGAGCCATCGGACACGAAGCTTTCTTT
d_gene: .
abundance: .
j_gene: TRBJ1-1
v_gene: TRBV15

CDR3aa: CASSPSWVRTEAFF
CDR3nt: TGTGCCAGCAGCCCGAGTTGGGTCCGCACTGAAGCTTTCTTT
d_gene: .
abundance: .
j_gene: TRBJ1-1
v_gene: TRBV6-5

CDR3aa: CASSYRTGLGYTF
CDR3nt: TGTGCCAGCAGTTACAGGACAGGGTTGGGCTACACCTTC
d_gene: TRBD1
abundance: .
j_gene: TRBJ1-2
v_gene: TRBV27

CDR3aa: CSASTSPLHF
CDR3nt: TGCAGTGCTAGTACTTCACCCCTCCACTTT
d_gene: .
abundance: .
j_gene: TRBJ1-6
v_gene: TRBV20-1

CDR3aa: CASALSGTATYEQYF
CDR3nt: TGTGCCAGCGCCCTTAGCGGGACAGCCACCTACGAGCAGTACTTC
d_gene: .
abundance: .
j_gene: TRBJ2-7
v_gene: TRBV27

CDR3aa: CASSQGASGDGETQYF
CDR3nt: TGCGCCAGCAGCCAAGGGGCTAGCGGGGACGGAGAGACCCAGTACTTC
d_gene: TRBD2
abundance: .
j_gene: TRBJ2-5
v_gene: TRBV4-3

CDR3aa: CASSLDGRGPEGDFF
CDR3nt: TGTGCCAGCAGCTTAGATGGTCGTGGCCCGGAGGGGGATTTCTTT
d_gene: .
abundance: .
j_gene: TRBJ1-1
v_gene: TRBV13

CDR3aa: CASGTPATNEKLFF
CDR3nt: TGCGCCAGCGGGACACCCGCAACTAATGAAAAACTGTTTTTT
d_gene: .
abundance: .
j_gene: TRBJ1-4
v_gene: TRBV10-2

CDR3aa: CASSQVVGQETQYF
CDR3nt: TGTGCCAGCAGCCAAGTAGTCGGCCAAGAGACCCAGTACTTC
d_gene: .
abundance: .
j_gene: TRBJ2-5
v_gene: TRBV4-2

CDR3aa: CASSPSGAGPTNEQFF
CDR3nt: TGTGCCAGCAGCCCGAGTGGTGCAGGACCTACGAATGAGCAGTTCTTC
d_gene: .
abundance: few
j_gene: TRBJ2-1
v_gene: TRBV7-9

CDR3aa: CASSYEGYTEAFF
CDR3nt: TGTGCCAGCAGTTATGAGGGATATACTGAAGCTTTCTTT
d_gene: .
abundance: .
j_gene: TRBJ1-1
v_gene: TRBV6-2/TRBV6-3

CDR3aa: CASSGLAGEQYF
CDR3nt: TGTGCCAGCAGCGGACTAGCAGGGGAGCAGTACTTC
d_gene: TRBD2
abundance: .
j_gene: TRBJ2-7
v_gene: TRBV7-2

CDR3aa: CASGTPAQLDTQYF
CDR3nt: TGTGCTAGTGGCACTCCCGCCCAGCTAGATACGCAGTATTTT
d_gene: .
abundance: once
j_gene: TRBJ2-3
v_gene: TRBV12-5

CDR3aa: CASSLSPGQPQHF
CDR3nt: TGTGCCAGCAGCTTATCGCCGGGTCAGCCCCAGCATTTT
d_gene: .
abundance: .
j_gene: TRBJ1-5
v_gene: TRBV7-2

CDR3aa: CASSQESAGGYGNTIYF
CDR3nt: TGTGCCAGCAGCCAAGAGTCCGCAGGGGGCTATGGAAACACCATATATTTT
d_gene: TRBD1
abundance: .
j_gene: TRBJ1-3
v_gene: TRBV4-2

CDR3aa: CASSQERGLGQETQYF
CDR3nt: TGCGCCAGCAGCCAAGAAAGGGGCTTGGGGCAAGAGACCCAGTACTTC
d_gene: .
abundance: .
j_gene: TRBJ2-5
v_gene: TRBV4-3